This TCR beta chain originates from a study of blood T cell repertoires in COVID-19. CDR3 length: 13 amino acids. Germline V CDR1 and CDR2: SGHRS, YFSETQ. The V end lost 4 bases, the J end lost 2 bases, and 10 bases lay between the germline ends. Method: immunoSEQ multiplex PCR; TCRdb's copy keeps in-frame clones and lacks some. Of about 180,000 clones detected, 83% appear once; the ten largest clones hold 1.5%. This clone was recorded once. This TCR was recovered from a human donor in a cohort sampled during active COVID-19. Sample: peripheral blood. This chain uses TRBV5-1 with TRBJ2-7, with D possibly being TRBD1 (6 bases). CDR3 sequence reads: CASSPDSAYEQYF. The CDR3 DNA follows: TGCGCCAGCAGCCCGGACAGTGCCTACGAGCAGTACTTC.